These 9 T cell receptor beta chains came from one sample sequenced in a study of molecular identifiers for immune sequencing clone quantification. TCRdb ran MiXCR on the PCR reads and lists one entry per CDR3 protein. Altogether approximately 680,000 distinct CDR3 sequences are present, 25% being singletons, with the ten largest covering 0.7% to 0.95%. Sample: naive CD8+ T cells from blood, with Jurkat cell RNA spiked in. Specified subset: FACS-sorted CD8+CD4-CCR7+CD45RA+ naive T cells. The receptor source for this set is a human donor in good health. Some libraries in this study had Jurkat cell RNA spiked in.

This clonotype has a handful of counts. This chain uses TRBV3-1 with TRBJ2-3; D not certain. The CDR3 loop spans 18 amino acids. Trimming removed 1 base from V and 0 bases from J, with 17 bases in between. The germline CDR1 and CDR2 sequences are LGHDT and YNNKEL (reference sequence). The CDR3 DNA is TGTGCCAGCAGCCAAGTCCCGGGCCGTTCGTCTAGCACAGATACGCAGTATTTT. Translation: CASSQVPGRSSSTDTQYF.

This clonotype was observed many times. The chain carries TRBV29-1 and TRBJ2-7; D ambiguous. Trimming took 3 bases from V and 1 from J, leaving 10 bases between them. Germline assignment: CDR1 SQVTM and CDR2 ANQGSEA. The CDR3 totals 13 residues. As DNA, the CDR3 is TGCAGCGTTGAGGGGTCGGATTCCTACGAGCAGTACTTC. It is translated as CSVEGSDSYEQYF.

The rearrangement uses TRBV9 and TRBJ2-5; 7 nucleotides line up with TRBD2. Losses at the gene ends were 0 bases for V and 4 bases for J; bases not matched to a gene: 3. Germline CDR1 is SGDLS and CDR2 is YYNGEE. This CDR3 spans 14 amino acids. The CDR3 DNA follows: TGTGCCAGCAGCGTAGATGGGAGGGGAGAGACCCAGTACTTC. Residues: CASSVDGRGETQYF.

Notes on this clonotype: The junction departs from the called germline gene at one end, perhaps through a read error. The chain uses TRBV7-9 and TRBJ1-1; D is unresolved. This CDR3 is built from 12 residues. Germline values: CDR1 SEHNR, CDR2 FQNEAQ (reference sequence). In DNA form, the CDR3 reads TGTGTCAGCAGCTTCGGGGACACTGAAGCTTTCTTT. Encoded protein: CVSSFGDTEAFF.

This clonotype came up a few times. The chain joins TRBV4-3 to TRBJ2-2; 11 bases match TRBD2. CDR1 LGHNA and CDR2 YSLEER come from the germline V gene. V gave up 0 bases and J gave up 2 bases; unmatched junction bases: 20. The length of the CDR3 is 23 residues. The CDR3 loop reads CASSQEGGGNTSGSLANTGELFF. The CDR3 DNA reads TGCGCCAGCAGCCAAGAGGGAGGGGGCAACACTAGCGGGAGTCTCGCAAACACCGGGGAGCTGTTTTTT.

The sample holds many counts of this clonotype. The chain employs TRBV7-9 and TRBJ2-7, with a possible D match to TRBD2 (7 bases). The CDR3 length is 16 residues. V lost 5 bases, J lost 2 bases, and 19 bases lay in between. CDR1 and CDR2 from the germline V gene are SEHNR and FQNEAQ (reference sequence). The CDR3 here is CASSPKGGELAYEQYF. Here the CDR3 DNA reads TGTGCCAGCAGCCCCAAAGGGGGGGAGTTGGCCTACGAGCAGTACTTC.

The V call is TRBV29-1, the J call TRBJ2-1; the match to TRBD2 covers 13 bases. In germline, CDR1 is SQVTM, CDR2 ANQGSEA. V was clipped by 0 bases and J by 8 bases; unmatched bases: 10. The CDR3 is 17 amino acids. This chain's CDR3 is CSVEDGTGGLAGYEQFF. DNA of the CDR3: TGCAGCGTTGAAGACGGGACAGGGGGACTAGCGGGATATGAGCAGTTCTTC.

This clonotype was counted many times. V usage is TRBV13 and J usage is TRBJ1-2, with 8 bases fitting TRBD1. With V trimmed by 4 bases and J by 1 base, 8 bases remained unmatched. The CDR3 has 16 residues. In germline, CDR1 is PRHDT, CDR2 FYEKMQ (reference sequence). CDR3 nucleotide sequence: TGTGCCAGCAGCTCGCGGGACAGGTTTGGTAACTATGGCTACACCTTC. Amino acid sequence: CASSSRDRFGNYGYTF.

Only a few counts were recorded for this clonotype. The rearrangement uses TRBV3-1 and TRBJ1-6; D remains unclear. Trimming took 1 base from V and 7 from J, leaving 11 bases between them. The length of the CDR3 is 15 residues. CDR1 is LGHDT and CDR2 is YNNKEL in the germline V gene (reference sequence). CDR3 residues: CASSQAGYTNSPLHF. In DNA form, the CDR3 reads TGTGCCAGCAGCCAAGCCGGTTACACAAATTCACCCCTCCACTTT.